This TCR beta chain derives from a study of PD-1 blockade in classical Hodgkin lymphoma. Findings of the study overall: Why the repertoires differ is still unclear, perhaps disease activity or prior therapy. Lower baseline TCR diversity marked trial partial responders and progressors. Compared with baseline, CD4+ but not CD8+ TCR diversity had risen significantly by C4D1.

Concerning this clone itself: The antigen is not known.

Here immunoSEQ multiplex PCR was the method, and the copy in TCRdb shows in-frame clones only, minus some. This table holds roughly 150,000 clones, less than 80% found once. All patients relapsed after autologous stem cell transplantation, and brentuximab vedotin exposure varied. Each best response was a complete response, a partial response or progressive disease. This material consisted of peripheral blood mononuclear cells (PBMCs), taken before the second cycle of nivolumab. This receptor was taken from a human donor with classical Hodgkin lymphoma.

CDR3: CASSPRGLATTDTQYF. Written as DNA, the CDR3 is TGTGCCAGCAGCCCGCGTGGACTAGCCACCACAGATACGCAGTATTTT. This chain links TRBV11-2 with TRBJ2-3, with 8 bases identical to TRBD2. CDR3 size: 16 residues. The V gene's germline CDR1 is SGHAT and CDR2 FQNNGV. V dropped 5 bases and J dropped 2; count of bases not matched to a gene: 9. Full variable domain (remainder filled in from reference TRBV11-2 and TRBJ2-3): EAGVAQSPRYKIIEKRQSVAFWCNPISGHATLYWYQQILGQGPKLLIQFQNNGVVDDSQLPKDRFSAERLKGVDSTLKIQPAKLEDSAVYLCASSPRGLATTDTQYFGPGTRLTVL.